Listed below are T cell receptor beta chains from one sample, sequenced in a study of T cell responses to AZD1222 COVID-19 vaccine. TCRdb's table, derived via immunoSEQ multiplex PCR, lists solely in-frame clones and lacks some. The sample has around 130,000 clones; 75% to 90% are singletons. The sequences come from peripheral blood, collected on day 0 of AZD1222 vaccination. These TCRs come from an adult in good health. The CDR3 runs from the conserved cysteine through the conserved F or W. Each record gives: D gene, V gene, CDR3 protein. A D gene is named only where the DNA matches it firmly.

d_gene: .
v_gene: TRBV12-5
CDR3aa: CASGLPPGHVDSPLHF

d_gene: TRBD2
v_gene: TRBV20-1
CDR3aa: CSASGTSGVTYEQYF

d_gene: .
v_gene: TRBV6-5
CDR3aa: CASTPWEAVGGEAFF

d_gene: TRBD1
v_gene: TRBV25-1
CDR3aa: CASSLFDREGTEAFF

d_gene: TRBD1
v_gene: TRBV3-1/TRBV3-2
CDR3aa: CASSLGQAGAFF

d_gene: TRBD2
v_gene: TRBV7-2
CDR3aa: CASSLGGGVYEQYF

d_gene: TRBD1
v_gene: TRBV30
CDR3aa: CACRTGRVYGRNEQFF

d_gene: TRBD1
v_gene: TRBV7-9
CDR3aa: CASSLGQGAYEQYF

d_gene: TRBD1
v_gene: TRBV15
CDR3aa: CATSRDPTGYSNQPQHF

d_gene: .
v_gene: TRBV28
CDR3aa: CASSFVLGGAPEAFF

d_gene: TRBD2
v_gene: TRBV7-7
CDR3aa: CASSLAGLAGELFF

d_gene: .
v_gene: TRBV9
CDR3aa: CASSPRDGRTDTQYF

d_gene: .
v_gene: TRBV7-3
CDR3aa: CASSSMVLGSSYNEQFF

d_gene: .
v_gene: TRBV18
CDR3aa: CASSPTRDEQYF

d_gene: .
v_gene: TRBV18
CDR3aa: CASSFRDTYEQYF

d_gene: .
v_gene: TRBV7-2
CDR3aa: CASSSPPSEAFF

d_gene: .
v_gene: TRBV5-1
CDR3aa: CASSFEGGGNTIYF

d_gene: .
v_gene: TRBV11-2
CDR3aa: CASSLDFQGNTIYF

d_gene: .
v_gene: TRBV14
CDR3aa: CASSQQNSPLHF

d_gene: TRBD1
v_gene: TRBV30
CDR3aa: CAWAYRGYGELFF

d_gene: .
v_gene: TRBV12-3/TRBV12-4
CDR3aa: CASLGGPNQPQHF

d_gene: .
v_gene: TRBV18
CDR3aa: CASSLETGATNEKLFF

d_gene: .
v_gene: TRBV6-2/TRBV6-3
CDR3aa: CASSYSSGAGNQPQHF

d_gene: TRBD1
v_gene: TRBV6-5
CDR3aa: CASSYSGQGVETQYF

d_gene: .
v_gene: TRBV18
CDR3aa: CASSPSPSRTGELFF

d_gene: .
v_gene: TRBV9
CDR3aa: CASSVASGNGSPLHF

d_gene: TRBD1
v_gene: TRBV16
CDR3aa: CASTSTGDGGYTF

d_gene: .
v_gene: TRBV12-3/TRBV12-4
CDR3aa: CASSPRRSEQYF

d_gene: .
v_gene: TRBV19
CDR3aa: CATARAGEIYEQYF

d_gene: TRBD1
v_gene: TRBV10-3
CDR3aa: CAISDSTGEKGKNIQYF

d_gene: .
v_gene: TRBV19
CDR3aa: CASRPGSTNEKLFF

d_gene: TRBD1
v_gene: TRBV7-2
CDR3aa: CASSLGQPATEAFF

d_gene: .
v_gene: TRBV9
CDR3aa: CASSGRTSNQPQHF

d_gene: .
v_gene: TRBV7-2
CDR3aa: CASSGLSKGGGYTF

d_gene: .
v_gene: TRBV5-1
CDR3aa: CASSQGGHKDTQYF

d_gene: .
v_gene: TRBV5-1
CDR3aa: CASSLAGSSYTDTQYF

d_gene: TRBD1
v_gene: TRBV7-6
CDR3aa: CASSLGQGLTGELFF

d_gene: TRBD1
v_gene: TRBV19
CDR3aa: CAAGTGDGANVLTF

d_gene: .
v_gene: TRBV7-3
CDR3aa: CASSLKGTGSYEQYF

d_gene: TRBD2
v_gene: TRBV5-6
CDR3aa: CASSLLLKRGGLIYNEQFF

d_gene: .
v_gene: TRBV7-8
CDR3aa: CASSSETDQRKTQYF

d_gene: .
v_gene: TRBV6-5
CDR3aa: CASSSRLSTDTQYF

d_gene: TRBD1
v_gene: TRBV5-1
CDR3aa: CASSRSGGPQFNYGYTF

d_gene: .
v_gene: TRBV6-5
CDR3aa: CASSPGLSYEQYF

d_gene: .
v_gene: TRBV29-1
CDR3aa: CSVEGGTNYGYTF

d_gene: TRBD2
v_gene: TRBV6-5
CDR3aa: CASSYRLAGTGELFF

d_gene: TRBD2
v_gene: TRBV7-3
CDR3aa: CASSYSGRRRNEQFF

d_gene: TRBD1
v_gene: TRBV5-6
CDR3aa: CASRGQGNTEAFF

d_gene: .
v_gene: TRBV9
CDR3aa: CASSGHSRGSYNEQFF

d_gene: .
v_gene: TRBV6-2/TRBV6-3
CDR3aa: CASSYSDGPYEQYF

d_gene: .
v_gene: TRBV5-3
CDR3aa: CARSPDRWRGYTF

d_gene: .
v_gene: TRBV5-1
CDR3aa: CASSLDAVNEQYF

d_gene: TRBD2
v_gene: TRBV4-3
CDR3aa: CASSQDGREGPYNEQFF

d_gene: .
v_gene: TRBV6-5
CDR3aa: CASSGGISNQPQHF

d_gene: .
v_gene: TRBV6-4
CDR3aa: CASKRASYEQYF

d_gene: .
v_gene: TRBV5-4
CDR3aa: CASSPPRQGNTEAFF

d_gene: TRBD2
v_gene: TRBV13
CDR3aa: CASSLGLAGGPGPYNEQFF